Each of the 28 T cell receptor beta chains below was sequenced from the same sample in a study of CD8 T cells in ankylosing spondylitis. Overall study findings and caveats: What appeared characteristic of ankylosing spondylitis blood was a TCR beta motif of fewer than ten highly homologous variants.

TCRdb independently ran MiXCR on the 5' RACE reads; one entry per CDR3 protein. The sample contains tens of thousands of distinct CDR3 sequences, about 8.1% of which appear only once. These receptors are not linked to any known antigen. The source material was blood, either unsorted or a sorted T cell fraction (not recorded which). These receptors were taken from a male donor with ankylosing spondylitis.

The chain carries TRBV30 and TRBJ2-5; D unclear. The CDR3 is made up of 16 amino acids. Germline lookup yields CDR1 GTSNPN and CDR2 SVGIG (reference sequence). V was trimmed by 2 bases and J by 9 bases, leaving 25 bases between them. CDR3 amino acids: CAWSSPGYGPLKPQYF. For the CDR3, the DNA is TGTGCCTGGAGTTCACCCGGCTACGGCCCTTTAAAGCCCCAGTACTTC. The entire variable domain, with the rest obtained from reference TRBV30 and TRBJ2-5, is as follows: SQTIHQWPATLVQPVGSPLSLECTVEGTSNPNLYWYRQAAGRGLQLLFYSVGIGQISSEVPQNLSASRPQDRQFILSSKKLLLSDSGFYLCAWSSPGYGPLKPQYFGPGTRLLVL.

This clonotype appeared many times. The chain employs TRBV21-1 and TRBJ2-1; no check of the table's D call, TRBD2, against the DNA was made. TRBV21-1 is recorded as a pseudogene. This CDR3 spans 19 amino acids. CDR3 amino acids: CASSTPRLASSSVAHEQFF. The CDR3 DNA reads TGTGCCAGCAGCACCCCCAGGCTAGCGAGTTCGAGCGTCGCTCATGAGCAGTTCTTC.

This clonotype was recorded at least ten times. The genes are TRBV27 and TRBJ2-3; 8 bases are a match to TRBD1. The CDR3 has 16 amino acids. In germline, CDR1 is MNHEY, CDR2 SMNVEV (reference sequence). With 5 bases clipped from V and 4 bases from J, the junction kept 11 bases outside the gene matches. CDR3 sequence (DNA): TGTGCCAGCAGTCTAACTCTCGCAGGGGGCCCAGATACGCAGTATTTT. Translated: CASSLTLAGGPDTQYF.

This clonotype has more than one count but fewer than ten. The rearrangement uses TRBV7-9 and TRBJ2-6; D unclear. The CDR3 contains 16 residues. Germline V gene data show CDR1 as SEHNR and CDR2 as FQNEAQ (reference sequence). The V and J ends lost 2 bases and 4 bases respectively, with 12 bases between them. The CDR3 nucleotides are TGTGCCAGCAGCTTATCATCTGGGCACGGGGCCAACGTCCTGACTTTC. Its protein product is CASSLSSGHGANVLTF.

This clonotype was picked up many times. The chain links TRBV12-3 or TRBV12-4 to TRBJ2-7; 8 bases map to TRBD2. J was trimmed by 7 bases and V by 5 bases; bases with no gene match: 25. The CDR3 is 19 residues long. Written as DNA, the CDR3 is TGTGCCAGCAGTCCAACGCCAATCCCCGGTCCAGCGGGAGTAGGTGAGCAGTACGTC. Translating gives CASSPTPIPGPAGVGEQYV.

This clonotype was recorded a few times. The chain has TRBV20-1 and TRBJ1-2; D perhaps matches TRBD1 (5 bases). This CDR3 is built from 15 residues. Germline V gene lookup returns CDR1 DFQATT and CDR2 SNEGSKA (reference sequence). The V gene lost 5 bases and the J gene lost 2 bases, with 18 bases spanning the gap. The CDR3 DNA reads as TGCAGTGCTCGTGACCTTGGCAGGGCCAACTATGGCTACACCTTC. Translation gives CSARDLGRANYGYTF.

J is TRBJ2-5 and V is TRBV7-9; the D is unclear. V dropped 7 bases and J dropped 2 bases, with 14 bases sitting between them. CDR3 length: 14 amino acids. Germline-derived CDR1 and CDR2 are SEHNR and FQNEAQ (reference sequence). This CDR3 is CASTKVAEQETQYF. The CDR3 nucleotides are TGTGCCAGCACTAAAGTCGCAGAACAAGAGACCCAGTACTTC.

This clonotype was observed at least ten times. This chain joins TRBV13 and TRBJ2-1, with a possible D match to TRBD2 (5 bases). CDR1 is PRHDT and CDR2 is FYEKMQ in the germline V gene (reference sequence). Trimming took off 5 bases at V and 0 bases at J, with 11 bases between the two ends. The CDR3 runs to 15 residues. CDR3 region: CASSPPSGSYNEQFF. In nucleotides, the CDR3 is TGTGCCAGCAGCCCCCCCAGCGGCTCCTACAATGAGCAGTTCTTC. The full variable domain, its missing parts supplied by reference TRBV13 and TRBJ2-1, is AAGVIQSPRHLIKEKRETATLKCYPIPRHDTVYWYQQGPGQDPQFLISFYEKMQSDKGSIPDRFSAQQFSDYHSELNMSSLELGDSALYFCASSPPSGSYNEQFFGPGTRLTVL.

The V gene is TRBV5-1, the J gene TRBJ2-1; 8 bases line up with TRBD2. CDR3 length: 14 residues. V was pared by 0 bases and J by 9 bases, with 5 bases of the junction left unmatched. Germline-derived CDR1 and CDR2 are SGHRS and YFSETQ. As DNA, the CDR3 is TGCGCCAGCAGCTTGGAGACTAGCGCGGTTGAGCAGTTCTTC. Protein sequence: CASSLETSAVEQFF.

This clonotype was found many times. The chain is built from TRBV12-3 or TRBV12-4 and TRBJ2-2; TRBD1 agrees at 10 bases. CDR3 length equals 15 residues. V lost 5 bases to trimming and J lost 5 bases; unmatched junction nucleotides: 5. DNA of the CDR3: TGTGCCAGCAGTCTGACAGGGGGCGCAACCGGGGAGCTGTTTTTT. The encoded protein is CASSLTGGATGELFF.

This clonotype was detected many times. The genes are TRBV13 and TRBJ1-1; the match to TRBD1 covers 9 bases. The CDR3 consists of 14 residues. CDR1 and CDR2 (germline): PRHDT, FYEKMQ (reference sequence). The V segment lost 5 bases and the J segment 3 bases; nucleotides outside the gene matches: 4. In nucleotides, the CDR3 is TGTGCCAGCAGCGGCGACAGGGGGGACACTGAAGCTTTCTTT. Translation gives CASSGDRGDTEAFF.

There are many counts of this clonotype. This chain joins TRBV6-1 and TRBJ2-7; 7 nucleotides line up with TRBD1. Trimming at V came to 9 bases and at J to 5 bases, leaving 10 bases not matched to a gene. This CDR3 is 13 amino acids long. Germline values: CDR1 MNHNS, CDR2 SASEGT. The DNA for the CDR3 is TGTGCCAGTACCGGGACAGTCATCGACGAGCAGTACTTC. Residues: CASTGTVIDEQYF.

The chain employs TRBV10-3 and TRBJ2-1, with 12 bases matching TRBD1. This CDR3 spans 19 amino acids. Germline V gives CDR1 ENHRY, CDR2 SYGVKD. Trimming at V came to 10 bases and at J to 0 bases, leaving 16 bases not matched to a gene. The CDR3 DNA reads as TGTGCCACCATGTCTTCGGGGACAGGGGGCTTAAGCTCCTACAATGAGCAGTTCTTC. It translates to CATMSSGTGGLSSYNEQFF.

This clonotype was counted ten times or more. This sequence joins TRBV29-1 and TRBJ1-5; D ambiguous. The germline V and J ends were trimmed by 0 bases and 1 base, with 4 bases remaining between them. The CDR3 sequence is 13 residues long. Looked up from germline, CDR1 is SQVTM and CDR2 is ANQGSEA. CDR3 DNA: TGCAGCGTTGAAGAAGGGAGCAATCAGCCCCAGCATTTT. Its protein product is CSVEEGSNQPQHF.

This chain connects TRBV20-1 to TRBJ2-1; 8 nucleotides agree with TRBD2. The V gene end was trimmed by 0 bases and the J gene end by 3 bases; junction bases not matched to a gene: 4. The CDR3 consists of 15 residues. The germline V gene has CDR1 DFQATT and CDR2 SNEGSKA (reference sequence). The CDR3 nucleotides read TGCAGTGCTAGAGATCAACTAGCGGACTACAATGAGCAGTTCTTC. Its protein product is CSARDQLADYNEQFF.

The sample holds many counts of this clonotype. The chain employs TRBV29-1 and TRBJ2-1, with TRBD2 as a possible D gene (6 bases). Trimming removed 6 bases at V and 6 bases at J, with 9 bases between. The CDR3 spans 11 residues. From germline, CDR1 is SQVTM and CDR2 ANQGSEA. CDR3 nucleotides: TGCAGCGTGATTAGCGGCAATGAGCAGTTCTTC. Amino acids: CSVISGNEQFF.

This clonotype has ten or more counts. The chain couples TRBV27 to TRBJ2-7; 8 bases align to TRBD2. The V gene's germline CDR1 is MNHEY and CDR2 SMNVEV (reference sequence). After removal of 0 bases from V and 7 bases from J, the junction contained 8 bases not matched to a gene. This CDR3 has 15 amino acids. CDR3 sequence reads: CASSLSGGTGGEQYF. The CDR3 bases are TGTGCCAGCAGTTTATCCGGGGGTACGGGGGGGGAGCAGTACTTC.

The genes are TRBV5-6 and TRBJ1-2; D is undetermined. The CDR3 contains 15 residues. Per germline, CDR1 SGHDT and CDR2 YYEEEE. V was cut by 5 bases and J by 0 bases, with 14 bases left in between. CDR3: CASRPRPQTNYGYTF. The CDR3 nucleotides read TGTGCCAGCAGGCCTCGTCCCCAAACTAACTATGGCTACACCTTC. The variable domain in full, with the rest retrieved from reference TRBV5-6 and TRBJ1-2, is DAGVTQSPTHLIKTRGQQVTLRCSPKSGHDTVSWYQQALGQGPQFIFQYYEEEERQRGNFPDRFSGHQFPNYSSELNVNALLLGDSALYLCASRPRPQTNYGYTFGSGTRLTVV.

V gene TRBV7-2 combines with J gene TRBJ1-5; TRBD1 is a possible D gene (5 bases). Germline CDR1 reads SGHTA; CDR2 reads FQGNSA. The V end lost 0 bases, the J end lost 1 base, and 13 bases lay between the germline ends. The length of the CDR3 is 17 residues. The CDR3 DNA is TGTGCCAGCAGCTTAGCGCTAATGGGGACCAGCAATCAGCCCCAGCATTTT. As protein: CASSLALMGTSNQPQHF.

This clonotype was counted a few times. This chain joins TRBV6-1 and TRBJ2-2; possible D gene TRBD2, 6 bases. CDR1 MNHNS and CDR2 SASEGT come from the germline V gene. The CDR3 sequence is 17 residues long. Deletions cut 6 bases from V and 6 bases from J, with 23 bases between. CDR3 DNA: TGTGCCAGCAGCGCGACGAGGGTCGGGAGATCTTCCGGGGAGCTGTTTTTT. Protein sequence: CASSATRVGRSSGELFF.

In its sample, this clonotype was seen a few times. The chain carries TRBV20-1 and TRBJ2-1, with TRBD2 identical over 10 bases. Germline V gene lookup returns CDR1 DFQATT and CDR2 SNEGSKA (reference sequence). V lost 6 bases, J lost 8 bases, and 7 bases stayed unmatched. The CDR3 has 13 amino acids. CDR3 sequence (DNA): TGCAGTGCCCTAGCGGGAGATTTCGATGAGCAGTTCTTC. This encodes CSALAGDFDEQFF.

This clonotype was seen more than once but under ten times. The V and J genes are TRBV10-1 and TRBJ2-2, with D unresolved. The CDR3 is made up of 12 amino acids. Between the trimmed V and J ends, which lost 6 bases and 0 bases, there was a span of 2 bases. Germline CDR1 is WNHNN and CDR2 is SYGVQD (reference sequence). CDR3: CASRANTGELFF. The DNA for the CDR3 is TGCGCCAGCAGAGCGAACACCGGGGAGCTGTTTTTT.

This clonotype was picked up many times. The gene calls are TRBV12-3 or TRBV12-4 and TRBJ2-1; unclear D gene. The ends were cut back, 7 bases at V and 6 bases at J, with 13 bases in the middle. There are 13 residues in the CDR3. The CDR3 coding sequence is TGTGCCAGCATCAAGGACCAGTTCAATGAGCAGTTCTTC. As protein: CASIKDQFNEQFF.

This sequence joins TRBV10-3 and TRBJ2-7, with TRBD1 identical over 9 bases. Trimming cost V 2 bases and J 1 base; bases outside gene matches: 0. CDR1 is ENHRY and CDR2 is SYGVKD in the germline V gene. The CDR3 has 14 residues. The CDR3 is CAISEGQGSYEQYV. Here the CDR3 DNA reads TGTGCCATCAGTGAGGGACAGGGGTCCTACGAGCAGTACGTC.

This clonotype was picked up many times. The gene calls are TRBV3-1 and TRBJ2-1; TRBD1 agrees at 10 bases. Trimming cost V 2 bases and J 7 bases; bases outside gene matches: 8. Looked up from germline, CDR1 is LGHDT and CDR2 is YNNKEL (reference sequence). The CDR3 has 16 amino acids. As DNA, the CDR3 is TGTGCCAGCAGCCAACCGGGACAGGGGTGGTGGAATGAGCAGTTCTTC. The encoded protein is CASSQPGQGWWNEQFF.

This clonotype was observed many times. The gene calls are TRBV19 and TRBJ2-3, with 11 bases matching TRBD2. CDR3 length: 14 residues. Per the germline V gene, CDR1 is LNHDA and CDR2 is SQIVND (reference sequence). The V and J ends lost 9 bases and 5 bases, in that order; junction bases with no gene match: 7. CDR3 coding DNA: TGTGCCAGCCATCCTAGCGGGAGGATAGATACGCAGTATTTT. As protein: CASHPSGRIDTQYF.

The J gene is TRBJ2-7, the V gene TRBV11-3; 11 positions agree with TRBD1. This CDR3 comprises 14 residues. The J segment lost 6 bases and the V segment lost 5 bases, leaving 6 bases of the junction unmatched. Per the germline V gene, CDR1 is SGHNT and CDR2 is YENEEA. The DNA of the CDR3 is TGTGCCAGCAGCCGAGGGACAGGGGGAACCGAGCAGTACTTC. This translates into CASSRGTGGTEQYF.

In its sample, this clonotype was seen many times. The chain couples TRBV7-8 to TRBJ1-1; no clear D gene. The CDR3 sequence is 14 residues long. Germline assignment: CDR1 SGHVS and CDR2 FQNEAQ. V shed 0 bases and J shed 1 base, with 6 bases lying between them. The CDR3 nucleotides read TGTGCCAGCAGCTTAGCCTCGGGGAACACTGAAGCTTTCTTT. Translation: CASSLASGNTEAFF.